These 8 T cell receptor beta chains were all obtained from the same sample, sequenced in a study of cytomegalovirus exposure and HLA in healthy donors (TCRdb year 2017). The library relied on the immunoSEQ multiplex PCR assay. For the multiplex PCR, a mixture combining 60 forward primers for TCR Vbeta segments and 13 reverse primers for TCR Jbeta segments was used. TCRdb's version of the immuneACCESS table is confined to in-frame rearrangements and falls short of the full clone set. An unresolved V gene accounts for under half of the shortfall where checked; the remainder is of unknown origin. This sample comprises roughly 160,000 clones, around 72% of them detected only once. In total, the top ten clones hold about 3.1% of the sample. The specimen sequenced was PBMCs. These receptors were taken from a woman aged 50 to 65 in good health and CMV-seropositive.

The V gene is TRBV6-1, the J gene TRBJ2-5, with D uncertain. CDR1 and CDR2 (germline): MNHNS, SASEGT. The V gene lost 2 bases and the J gene lost 4 bases, with 8 bases spanning the gap. This CDR3 spans 13 amino acids. The CDR3 DNA sequence: TGTGCCAGCAGTGAAATGGCTGGAGAGACCCAGTACTTC. It codes for CASSEMAGETQYF.

The chain has TRBV19 and TRBJ2-5; D perhaps matches TRBD2 (6 bases). V was shortened by 4 bases and J by 1 base, with 13 bases between the two germline ends. CDR3 length: 15 residues. Per germline, CDR1 LNHDA and CDR2 SQIVND (reference sequence). CDR3 sequence (DNA): TGTGCCAGTAGTACCTCCGGAGGGGCCCAAGAGACCCAGTACTTC. As protein: CASSTSGGAQETQYF. The whole variable domain, remainder taken from reference TRBV19 and TRBJ2-5, is DGGITQSPKYLFRKEGQNVTLSCEQNLNHDAMYWYRQDPGQGLRLIYYSQIVNDFQKGDIAEGYSVSREKKESFPLTVTSAQKNPTAFYLCASSTSGGAQETQYFGPGTRLLVL.

The table lists this clone with a few counts. The chain carries TRBV30 and TRBJ2-2, with TRBD2 matching 11 bases. The germline V gene has CDR1 GTSNPN and CDR2 SVGIG (reference sequence). The CDR3 totals 21 residues. V lost 1 base, J lost 0 bases, and 16 bases stayed unmatched. CDR3 in DNA: TGTGCCTGGAGTGCCCTAGGTGGGGGACTAGCGGCGTTCGCGAACACCGGGGAGCTGTTTTTT. This codes for CAWSALGGGLAAFANTGELFF.

This clone was recorded once. The chain joins TRBV2 to TRBJ1-2, with TRBD1 matching over 8 bases. The trim removed 2 bases at V and 6 bases at J, leaving 5 bases unmatched. The germline V gene encodes CDR1 SNHLY and CDR2 FYNNEI. The CDR3 is 14 amino acids. The CDR3 sequence: CASSELQGADGYTF. The CDR3 bases are TGTGCCAGCAGTGAACTTCAGGGGGCGGATGGCTACACCTTC.

The chain employs TRBV5-1 and TRBJ2-7; 9 bases line up with TRBD1. V lost 4 bases to trimming and J lost 6 bases; unmatched junction nucleotides: 14. Germline V CDR1 and CDR2: SGHRS, YFSETQ. The CDR3 runs 16 residues. CDR3 coding DNA: TGCGCCAGCAGCATCGCTCCCGGGACAGGGAGTAGCGAGCAGTACTTC. Translating gives CASSIAPGTGSSEQYF.

This chain connects TRBV30 to TRBJ1-1; 7 bases are shared with TRBD1. The CDR3 has 16 amino acids. The germline gives CDR1 GTSNPN, CDR2 SVGIG (reference sequence). J gave up 0 bases and V 2 bases, and 9 bases lay outside the gene matches. The CDR3 spells CAWSSTTGLLNTEAFF. In DNA form, the CDR3 reads TGTGCCTGGAGTTCAACGACAGGGCTCTTGAACACTGAAGCTTTCTTT.

The CDR3 region has the DNA TGTGCCAGCAGCCCCAGACAGGCTCGAGGTGTGTCACCCCTCCACTTT. This translates into CASSPRQARGVSPLHF. The chain recombines TRBV7-2 with TRBJ1-6; a possible D gene is TRBD1 (6 bases). The germline V and J ends were trimmed by 5 bases and 10 bases, with 21 bases remaining between them. The CDR3 has 16 residues. The germline V gene has CDR1 SGHTA and CDR2 FQGNSA.

For this clone: Other DNA sequences in this sample translate to the same CDR3. This chain links TRBV28 with TRBJ2-7; D might be TRBD2 (5 bases). Trimming removed 5 bases at V and 2 bases at J, with 16 bases between. CDR1 and CDR2 from the germline V gene are MDHEN and SYDVKM. The CDR3 spans 15 residues. The chain's CDR3 is CASSPRTSGTYEQYF. DNA of the CDR3: TGTGCCAGCAGTCCCCGGACCAGCGGAACCTACGAGCAGTACTTC.